This T cell receptor beta chain was profiled in a study of T cell responses to AZD1222 COVID-19 vaccine. Whether given at about 4 or about 12 weeks, second doses were pooled. Overall study findings and caveats: There were vaccine-associated CD4 TCRs across spike, dominant at 160-218 and 743-854. Just five to seven people given AZD1222 tested seropositive at baseline. Most donors were white British, females outnumbered males, and clonal diversity was possibly underestimated.

This clone appeared a few times. The target antigen is unknown. The CDR3 loop spans 15 amino acids. Germline V gives CDR1 SSHAT, CDR2 FNYEAQ (reference sequence). V was clipped by 2 bases and J by 6 bases, with 14 bases between them. The table came from immunoSEQ multiplex PCR; TCRdb's copy has only in-frame clones and leaves some out. This table holds 200,000 or so clones, 90% to 95% found once. Source: peripheral blood, taken 28 days after the second AZD1222 dose. The sequence came from an adult who received the AZD1222 COVID-19 vaccine. The chain combines TRBV7-7 with TRBJ2-1, with no clear D. CDR3 coding DNA: TGTGCCAGCAGCTTAAATCCGGCGGAATCCAATGAGCAGTTCTTC. This translates into CASSLNPAESNEQFF.